This T cell receptor beta chain comes out of a study of post-analysis software for immune sequencing data. On the study more broadly: The cohort encompassed relapsing-remitting, secondary progressive and progressive-relapsing multiple sclerosis disease courses. Findings of the study overall: TRBV5-6, TRBV5-1 and TRBV20-1 belonged to a set of a handful of TRBV segments that were more frequent in patients than controls.

Unique molecular identifiers were carried by the TCR beta cDNA libraries. T cells numbering about 0.95 to 11 million gave rise to some 500,000 cDNA molecules. TCRdb reprocessed the PCR reads via MiXCR and lists one record per CDR3 protein. Of a few hundred thousand distinct CDR3 sequences listed, about a third are singletons. Germline-derived CDR1 and CDR2 are SGHTA and FQGNSA. V gave up 4 bases and J gave up 7 bases; unmatched junction bases: 10. The CDR3 is made up of 15 amino acids. For this clonotype: Its antigen remains unidentified.

The sample comprised blood. The sequence came from a girl between 5 and 17 years old with multiple sclerosis. The V and J genes are TRBV7-2 and TRBJ2-1, with 7 bases matching TRBD1. The CDR3 here is CASSSSTHRGNEQFF. In nucleotides, the CDR3 is TGTGCCAGCAGCTCATCTACTCACAGGGGAAATGAGCAGTTCTTC.